The clone carrying this T cell receptor beta chain showed up many times. The data originate from a study of molecular identifiers for immune sequencing clone quantification. The V segment lost 5 bases and the J segment 2 bases; nucleotides outside the gene matches: 5. The CDR3 runs to 15 residues. Germline V gene lookup returns CDR1 MNHEY and CDR2 SMNVEV (reference sequence). TCRdb reanalysed the PCR reads using MiXCR and keeps one entry per CDR3 protein. The sample consists of about 68,000 distinct CDR3 sequences, over 15% of them appearing once. This clonotype originated in a human donor in good health. Some libraries in this study had Jurkat cell RNA spiked in. Input material: naive CD8+ T cells from blood, with Jurkat cell RNA spiked in. Subset meaning: FACS-sorted CD8+CD4-CCR7+CD45RA+ naive T cells. This sequence joins TRBV27 and TRBJ2-5; 10 bases align to TRBD2. The chain's CDR3 is CASSPRTSGQETQYF. The DNA of the CDR3 is TGTGCCAGCAGTCCCCGGACTAGCGGACAAGAGACCCAGTACTTC.